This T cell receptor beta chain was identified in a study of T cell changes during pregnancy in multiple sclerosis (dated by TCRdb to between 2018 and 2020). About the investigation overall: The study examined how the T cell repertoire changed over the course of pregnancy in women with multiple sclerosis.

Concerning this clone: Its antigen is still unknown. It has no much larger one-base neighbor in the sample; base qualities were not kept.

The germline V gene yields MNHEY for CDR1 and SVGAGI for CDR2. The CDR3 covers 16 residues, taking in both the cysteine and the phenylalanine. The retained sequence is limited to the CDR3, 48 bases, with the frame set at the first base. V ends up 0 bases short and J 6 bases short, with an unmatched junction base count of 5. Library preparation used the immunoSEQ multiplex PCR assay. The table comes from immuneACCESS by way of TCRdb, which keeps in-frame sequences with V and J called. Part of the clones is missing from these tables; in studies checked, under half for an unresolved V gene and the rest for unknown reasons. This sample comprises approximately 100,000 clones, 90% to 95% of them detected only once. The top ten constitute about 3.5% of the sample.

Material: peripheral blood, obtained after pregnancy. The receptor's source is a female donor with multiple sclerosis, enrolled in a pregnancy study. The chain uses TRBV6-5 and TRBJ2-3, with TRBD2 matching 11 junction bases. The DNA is TGTGCCAGCAGTTACTCCACTAGCGGGGGATTTGATACGCAGTATTTT. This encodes CASSYSTSGGFDTQYF.